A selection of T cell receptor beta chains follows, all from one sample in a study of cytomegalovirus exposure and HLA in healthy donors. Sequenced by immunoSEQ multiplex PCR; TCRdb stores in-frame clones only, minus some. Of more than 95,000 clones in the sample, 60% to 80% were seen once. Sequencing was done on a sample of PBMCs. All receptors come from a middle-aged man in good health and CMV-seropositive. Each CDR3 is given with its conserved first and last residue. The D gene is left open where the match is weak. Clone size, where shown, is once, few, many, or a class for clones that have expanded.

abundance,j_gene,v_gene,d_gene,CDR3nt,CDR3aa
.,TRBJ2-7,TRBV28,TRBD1,TGTGCCAGCACGGTACAGGGGGGTACCTACGAGCAGTACTTC,CASTVQGGTYEQYF
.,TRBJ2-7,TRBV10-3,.,TGTGCCATCAGTGACCTGAGTGTTGACTACGAGCAGTACTTC,CAISDLSVDYEQYF
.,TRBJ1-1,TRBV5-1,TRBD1,TGCGCCAGCAGCTTACAGGGGGCGAACACTGAAGCTTTCTTT,CASSLQGANTEAFF
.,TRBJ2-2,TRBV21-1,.,TGTGCCAGCAGCCGTCGCCCCCCAGGGGATAACACCGGGGAGCTGTTTTTT,CASSRRPPGDNTGELFF
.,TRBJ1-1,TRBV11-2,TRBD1,TGTGCCAGCAGCCCGAGACAGGGTAGCCCTGAAGCTTTCTTT,CASSPRQGSPEAFF
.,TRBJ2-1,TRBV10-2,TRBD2,TGCGCCAGCAGTGAACTAGCGGATTACAATGAGCAGTTCTTC,CASSELADYNEQFF
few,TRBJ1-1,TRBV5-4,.,TGTGCCAGCAGCTTATCAGGGGTAAACACTGAAGCTTTCTTT,CASSLSGVNTEAFF
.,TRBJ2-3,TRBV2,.,TGTGCCAGCATTAATACGAGGGGGGGAGATACGCAGTATTTT,CASINTRGGDTQYF
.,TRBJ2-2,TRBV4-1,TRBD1,TGCGCCAGCAGCCAAGAGGGACAGGGAAACACCGGGGAGCTGTTTTTT,CASSQEGQGNTGELFF
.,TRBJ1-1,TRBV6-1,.,TGTGCCAGCAGTGATCAGGCCAACACTGAAGCTTTCTTT,CASSDQANTEAFF
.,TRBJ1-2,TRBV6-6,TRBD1,TGTGCCAGCAGTTGGGGGACAGCCTCCTATGGCTACACCTTC,CASSWGTASYGYTF
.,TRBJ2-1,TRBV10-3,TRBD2,TGTGCCATCAGTGACGTCACGACTAGCGGGGGGTCTTACAATGAGCAGTTCTTC,CAISDVTTSGGSYNEQFF
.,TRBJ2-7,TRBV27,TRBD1,TGTGCCAGCAGCCTCCGACAGGGGGGACTCGAGCAGTACTTC,CASSLRQGGLEQYF
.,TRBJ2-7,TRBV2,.,TGTGCCAGCAGTGCACTGCGATACGAGCAGTACTTC,CASSALRYEQYF
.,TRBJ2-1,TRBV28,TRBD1,TGTGCCAGCAGTCCTCGGACAGGGAACAATGAGCAGTTCTTC,CASSPRTGNNEQFF
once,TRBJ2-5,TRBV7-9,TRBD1,TGTGCCAGCAGCTTGGGACAGGGGGTAGGAGAGACCCAGTACTTC,CASSLGQGVGETQYF
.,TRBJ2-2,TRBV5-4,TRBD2,TGTGCCAGCAGCGGGACTAGCGGGCCCACCCACACCGGGGAGCTGTTTTTT,CASSGTSGPTHTGELFF
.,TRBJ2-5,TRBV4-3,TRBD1,TGCGCCAGCAGCCAAGGCGGCAGGGGGCATGGGGAGACCCAGTACTTC,CASSQGGRGHGETQYF
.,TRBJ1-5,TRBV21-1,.,TGTGCCAGCAGCAAAATAGGGAGACGGAGTCCCTTCAATCAGCCCCAGCATTTT,CASSKIGRRSPFNQPQHF